This T cell receptor (beta chain) was identified during a study of blood T cell repertoires in COVID-19. About the research overall: The origin of the acute and convalescent COVID-19 samples was the United States, Italy and Spain.

Per the study methods: Amplified reference gene primers provided the basis for estimating nucleated cell counts. Here immunoSEQ multiplex PCR was the method, and the copy in TCRdb shows in-frame clones only, minus some. The V and J calls and clone size come from that table; D and trimming were worked out from the DNA. The sample lists under 300,000 clones; about 88% were seen once. The V end was cut by 2 bases, the J end by 2 bases, with 15 bases between. Germline V CDR1 and CDR2: GTSNPN, SVGIG (reference sequence). The CDR3 runs to 15 residues. The material sequenced was peripheral blood. The clonotype was recovered from a woman aged 40-49 years who had recovered from COVID-19. The genes are TRBV30 and TRBJ1-2; possible D gene TRBD1, 6 bases. The CDR3 DNA is TGTGCCTGGAGTTCAAGACAGGTTGAGAACTATGGCTACACCTTC. This gives the protein CAWSSRQVENYGYTF.